The rows below give T cell receptor beta chains drawn from one sample of a study of blood T cell repertoires in COVID-19. Some clones are missing from TCRdb's copy, which holds only in-frame ones; the method was immunoSEQ multiplex PCR. Counted here are 230,000 or so clones, around 81% occurring once; the ten biggest clones make up approximately 4.7%. Sequencing input: peripheral blood. Source of these receptors: a man aged 50 to 60 with active or convalescent COVID-19. CDR3s include the opening cysteine and the closing phenylalanine or tryptophan. D genes are given only for firm matches. Part of the rows lack a size; the others show once, few, many or a class for expanded clones.

. TRBJ1-1 TRBV19 . TGTGCCAGTAGTATTTCGACTAACACTGAAGCTTTCTTT CASSISTNTEAFF
TRBD1 TRBJ1-1 TRBV9 once TGTGCCAGCAGCGTGGGGGCAGGGGGCGAAGGGACTGAAGCTTTCTTT CASSVGAGGEGTEAFF
TRBD1 TRBJ1-3 TRBV5-4 . TGTGCCAGCAGCCCGGGACAGGGTTTCGGAAACACCATATATTTT CASSPGQGFGNTIYF
. TRBJ1-2 TRBV10-3 . TGTGCCATCAGAGGAACAGGTTCCACTAACTATGGCTACACCTTC CAIRGTGSTNYGYTF
TRBD2 TRBJ2-1 TRBV28 . TGTGCCAGCAGTCTACTAGCGGGGGGAGGTGAGCAGTTCTTC CASSLLAGGGEQFF
. TRBJ2-3 TRBV28 . TGTGCCAGCAGTTTATGGGAAACAGGGTCGGGTGATACGCAGTATTTT CASSLWETGSGDTQYF
. TRBJ1-3 TRBV11-2 . TGTGCCAGCAGCCATTCCAGCGCTTACTCTGGAAACACCATATATTTT CASSHSSAYSGNTIYF
TRBD2 TRBJ2-3 TRBV4-2 few TGTGCCAGCAGCCAAGGACTACTAGCGGGGGACACAGATACGCAGTATTTT CASSQGLLAGDTDTQYF
. TRBJ1-2 TRBV3-1/TRBV3-2 . TGTGCCAGCAGCCGTGAGGGTGGCTATGGCTACACCTTC CASSREGGYGYTF
. TRBJ1-6 TRBV5-1 . TGCGCCAGCAGCTTGGGTCAGGGTCATAATTCACCCCTCCACTTT CASSLGQGHNSPLHF
TRBD1 TRBJ1-1 TRBV28 few TGTGCCAGCAGAACAGGGGCGCCCACTGAAGCTTTCTTT CASRTGAPTEAFF
TRBD2 TRBJ2-1 TRBV5-1 . TGCGCCAGCAGCCCAACGGCGGGGGGCCTTTACAATGAGCAGTTCTTC CASSPTAGGLYNEQFF
TRBD2 TRBJ2-3 TRBV6-1 . TGTGCCAGCAGTGAAAACGGGGGGTGGGCAGATACGCAGTATTTT CASSENGGWADTQYF
. TRBJ1-2 TRBV19 . TGTGCCAGTACCCCCGGCGGGGGCTATGGCTACACCTTC CASTPGGGYGYTF
TRBD2 TRBJ2-3 TRBV4-2 . TGTGCCAGCAGCCCCCGGACTAGCGACATCCCCCCAGATACGCAGTATTTT CASSPRTSDIPPDTQYF
. TRBJ1-2 TRBV19 . TGTGCCAGTACTTCGAGGGTCCAGAACTATGGCTACACCTTC CASTSRVQNYGYTF